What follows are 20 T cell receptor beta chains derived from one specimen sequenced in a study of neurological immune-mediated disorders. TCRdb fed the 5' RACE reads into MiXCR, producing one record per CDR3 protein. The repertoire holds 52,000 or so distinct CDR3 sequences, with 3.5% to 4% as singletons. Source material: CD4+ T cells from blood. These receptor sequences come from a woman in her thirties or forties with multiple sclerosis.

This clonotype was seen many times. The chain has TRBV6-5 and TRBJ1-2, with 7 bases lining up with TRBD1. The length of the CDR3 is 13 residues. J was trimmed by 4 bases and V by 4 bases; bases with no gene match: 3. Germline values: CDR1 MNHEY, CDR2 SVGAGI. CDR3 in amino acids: CASSSGGGYGYTF. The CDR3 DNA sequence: TGTGCCAGCAGTTCAGGGGGAGGCTATGGCTACACCTTC.

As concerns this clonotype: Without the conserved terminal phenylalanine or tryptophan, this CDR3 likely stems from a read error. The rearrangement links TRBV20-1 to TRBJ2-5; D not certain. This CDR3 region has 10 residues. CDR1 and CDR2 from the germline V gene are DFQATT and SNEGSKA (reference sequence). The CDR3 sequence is CTANEETQYV. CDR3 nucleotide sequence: TGCACTGCTAATGAAGAGACCCAGTACGTC.

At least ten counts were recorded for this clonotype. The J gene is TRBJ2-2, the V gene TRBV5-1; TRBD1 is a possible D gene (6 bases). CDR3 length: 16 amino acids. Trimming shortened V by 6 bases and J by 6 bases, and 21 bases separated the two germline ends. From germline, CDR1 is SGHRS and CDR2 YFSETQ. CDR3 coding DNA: TGCGCCAGCAACCTTGGACAGACTTCGATCCCCGGGGAGCTGTTTTTT. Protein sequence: CASNLGQTSIPGELFF.

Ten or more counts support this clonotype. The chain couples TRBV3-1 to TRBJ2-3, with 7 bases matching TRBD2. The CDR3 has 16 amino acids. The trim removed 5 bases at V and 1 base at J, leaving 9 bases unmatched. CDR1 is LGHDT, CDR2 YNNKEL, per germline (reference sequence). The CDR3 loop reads CASSWGTSVGTDTQYF. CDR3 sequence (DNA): TGTGCCAGCAGCTGGGGTACTAGCGTGGGCACAGATACGCAGTATTTT.

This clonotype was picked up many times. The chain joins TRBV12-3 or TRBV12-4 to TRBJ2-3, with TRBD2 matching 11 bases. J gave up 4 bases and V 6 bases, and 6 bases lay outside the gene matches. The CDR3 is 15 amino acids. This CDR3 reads CASSLRLAGPDTQYF. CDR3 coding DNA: TGTGCCAGCAGCCTTCGACTAGCGGGGCCAGATACGCAGTATTTT.

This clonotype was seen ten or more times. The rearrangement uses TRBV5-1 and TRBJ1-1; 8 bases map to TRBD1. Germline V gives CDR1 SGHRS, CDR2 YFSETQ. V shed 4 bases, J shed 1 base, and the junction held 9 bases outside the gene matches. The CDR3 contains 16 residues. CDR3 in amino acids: CASSPRGQGGNTEAFF. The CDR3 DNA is TGCGCCAGCAGCCCCAGGGGGCAGGGGGGGAACACTGAAGCTTTCTTT. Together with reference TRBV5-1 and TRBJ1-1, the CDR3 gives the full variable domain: KAGVTQTPRYLIKTRGQQVTLSCSPISGHRSVSWYQQTPGQGLQFLFEYFSETQRNKGNFPGRFSGRQFSNSRSEMNVSTLELGDSALYLCASSPRGQGGNTEAFFGQGTRLTVV.

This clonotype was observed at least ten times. The CDR3 DNA is TGCGCCAGCAGCGAGGACAGAGAGACTTACGAGCAGTACTTC. This gives the protein CASSEDRETYEQYF. V gene TRBV10-2 combines with J gene TRBJ2-7; possibly TRBD1 for D (6 bases). V gave up 6 bases and J gave up 4 bases, with 16 bases separating them. CDR1 and CDR2 from the germline V gene are WSHSY and SAAADI. The CDR3 extends over 14 amino acids.

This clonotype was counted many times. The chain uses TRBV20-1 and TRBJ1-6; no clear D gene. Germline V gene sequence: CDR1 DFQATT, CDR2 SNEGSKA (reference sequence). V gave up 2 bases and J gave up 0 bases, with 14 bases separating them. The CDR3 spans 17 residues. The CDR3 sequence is CSARPNYRSSYNSPLHF. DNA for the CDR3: TGCAGTGCTAGACCTAATTACCGGAGCTCCTATAATTCACCCCTCCACTTT.

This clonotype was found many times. The CDR3 loop reads CASSVDRVYEQYF. Written as DNA, the CDR3 is TGTGCCAGCAGCGTTGACAGGGTCTACGAGCAGTACTTC. J is TRBJ2-7 and V is TRBV6-6; 7 positions agree with TRBD1. The CDR3 totals 13 residues. Germline CDR1 and CDR2: MNHNY and SVGAGI (reference sequence). With 6 bases clipped from V and 3 bases from J, the junction kept 5 bases outside the gene matches.

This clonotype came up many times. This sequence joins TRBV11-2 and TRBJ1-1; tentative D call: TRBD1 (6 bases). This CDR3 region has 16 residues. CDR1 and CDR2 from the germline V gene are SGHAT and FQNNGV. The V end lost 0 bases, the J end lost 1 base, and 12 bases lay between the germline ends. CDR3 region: CASSLEWGARNTEAFF. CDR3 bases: TGTGCCAGCAGCTTAGAGTGGGGGGCGAGGAACACTGAAGCTTTCTTT.

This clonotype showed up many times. CDR3 loop: CSASPGAGANVLTF. The CDR3, as DNA: TGCAGTGCTAGCCCAGGGGCTGGGGCCAACGTCCTGACTTTC. The chain uses TRBV20-1 and TRBJ2-6, with a possible D match to TRBD1 (6 bases). Germline loops: CDR1 DFQATT, CDR2 SNEGSKA (reference sequence). The CDR3 has 14 amino acids. Deletions cut 3 bases from V and 2 bases from J, with 8 bases between.

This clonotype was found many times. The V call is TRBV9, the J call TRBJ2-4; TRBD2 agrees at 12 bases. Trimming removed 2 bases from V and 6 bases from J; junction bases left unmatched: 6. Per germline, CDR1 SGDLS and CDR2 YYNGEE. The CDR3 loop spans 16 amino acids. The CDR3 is CASSVLAGGPGNIQYF. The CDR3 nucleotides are TGTGCCAGCAGCGTCCTAGCGGGGGGGCCCGGAAACATTCAGTACTTC.

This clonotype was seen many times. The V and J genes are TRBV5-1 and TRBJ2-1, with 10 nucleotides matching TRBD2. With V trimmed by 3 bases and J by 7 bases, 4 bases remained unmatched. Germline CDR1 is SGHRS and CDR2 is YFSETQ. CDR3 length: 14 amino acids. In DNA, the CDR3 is TGCGCCAGCAGCTCGACTAGCGGGCATAATGAGCAGTTCTTC. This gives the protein CASSSTSGHNEQFF.

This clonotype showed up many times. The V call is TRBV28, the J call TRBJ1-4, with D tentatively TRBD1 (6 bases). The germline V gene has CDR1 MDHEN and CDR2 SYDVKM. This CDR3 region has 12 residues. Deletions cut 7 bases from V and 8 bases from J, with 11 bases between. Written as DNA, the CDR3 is TGTGCCAGCAACAGGGTATACGAAAAACTGTTTTTT. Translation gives CASNRVYEKLFF.

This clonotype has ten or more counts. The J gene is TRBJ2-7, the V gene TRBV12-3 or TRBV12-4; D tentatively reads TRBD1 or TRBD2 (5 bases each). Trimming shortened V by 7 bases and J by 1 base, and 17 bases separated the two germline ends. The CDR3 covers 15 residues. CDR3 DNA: TGTGCCAGCAATTTCCGGGACGGATTATCCTACGAGCAGTACTTC. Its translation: CASNFRDGLSYEQYF.

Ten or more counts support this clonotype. This CDR3 is CSAREGAYEQYF. CDR3 in DNA: TGCAGTGCTAGAGAGGGGGCCTACGAGCAGTACTTC. The chain employs TRBV20-1 and TRBJ2-7, with D possibly called TRBD1 or TRBD2 (5 bases each). Germline V CDR1 and CDR2: DFQATT, SNEGSKA (reference sequence). The CDR3 has 12 amino acids. V was pared by 0 bases and J by 2 bases, with 5 bases between.

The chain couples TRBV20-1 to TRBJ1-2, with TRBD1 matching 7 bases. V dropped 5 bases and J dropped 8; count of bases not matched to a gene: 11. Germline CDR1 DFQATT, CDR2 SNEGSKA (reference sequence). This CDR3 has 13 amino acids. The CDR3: CSAQDRGGLGYTF. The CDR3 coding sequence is TGCAGTGCTCAGGATAGAGGGGGCCTCGGCTACACCTTC.

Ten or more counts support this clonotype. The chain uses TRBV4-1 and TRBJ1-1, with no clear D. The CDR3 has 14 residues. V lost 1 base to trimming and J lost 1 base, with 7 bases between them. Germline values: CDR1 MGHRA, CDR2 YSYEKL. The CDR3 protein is CASSQGARNTEAFF. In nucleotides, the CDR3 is TGCGCCAGCAGCCAAGGGGCCCGGAACACTGAAGCTTTCTTT.

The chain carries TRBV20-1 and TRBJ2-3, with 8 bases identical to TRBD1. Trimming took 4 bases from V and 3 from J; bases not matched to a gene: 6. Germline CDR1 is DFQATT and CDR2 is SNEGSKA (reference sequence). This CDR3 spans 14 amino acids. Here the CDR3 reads CSAMDRAETDTQYF. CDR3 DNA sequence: TGCAGTGCTATGGACAGGGCGGAGACAGATACGCAGTATTTT.

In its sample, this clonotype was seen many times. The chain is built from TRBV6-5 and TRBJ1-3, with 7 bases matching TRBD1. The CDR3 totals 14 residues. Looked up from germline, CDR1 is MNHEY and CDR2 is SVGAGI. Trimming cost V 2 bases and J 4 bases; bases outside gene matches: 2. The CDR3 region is CASSYRDSGNTIYF. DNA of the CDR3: TGTGCCAGCAGTTACCGGGACAGCGGAAACACCATATATTTT.